The 9 T cell receptor beta chains presented below share a single source sample, sequenced in a study of blood T cell repertoires in COVID-19. Here immunoSEQ multiplex PCR was the method, and the copy in TCRdb shows in-frame clones only, minus some. The sample carries over 60,000 clones, approximately 86% recorded once. Material for sequencing was peripheral blood. The receptors derive from a woman in her sixties with acute or convalescent COVID-19.

V and J are TRBV5-6 and TRBJ1-1; tentative D call: TRBD1 (5 bases). Trimming took 0 bases from V and 6 from J, leaving 15 bases between them. There are 15 residues in the CDR3. Germline-derived CDR1 and CDR2 are SGHDT and YYEEEE. The CDR3 DNA reads TGTGCCAGCAGCTTGGTAGGAACCAGGGTATCTGAAGCTTTCTTT. Protein sequence: CASSLVGTRVSEAFF.

V usage is TRBV5-4 and J usage is TRBJ2-1; 7 bases line up with TRBD2. This CDR3 contains 14 residues. Germline V gives CDR1 SGHNT, CDR2 YYREEE (reference sequence). Trimming cost V 1 base and J 6 bases; bases outside gene matches: 4. The DNA for the CDR3 is TGTGCCAGCAGCTTGAGGGACTACCTCAATGAGCAGTTCTTC. This gives the protein CASSLRDYLNEQFF.

This clone has only a few counts. The chain joins TRBV2 to TRBJ1-4, with D unclear. This CDR3 has 14 amino acids. Trimming cost V 6 bases and J 7 bases, with 15 bases left between them. Germline CDR1 is SNHLY and CDR2 is FYNNEI. The CDR3 DNA reads TGTGCCAGCAGGCCACAAGCTTGGAGTGAAAAACTGTTTTTT. Its protein product is CASRPQAWSEKLFF.

The rearrangement uses TRBV27 and TRBJ2-7; TRBD1 matches at 11 bases. The V gene's germline CDR1 is MNHEY and CDR2 SMNVEV (reference sequence). CDR3 length equals 15 residues. J lost 2 bases, V lost 3 bases, and 3 bases had no gene match. As DNA, the CDR3 is TGTGCCAGCAGTTTGGGGACAGGGGGGGCCTACGAGCAGTACTTC. This gives the protein CASSLGTGGAYEQYF.

This clone was seen a few times. The rearrangement links TRBV6-5 to TRBJ2-7, with D maybe TRBD2 (6 bases). The CDR3 length is 15 residues. Germline CDR1 MNHEY, CDR2 SVGAGI. Trimming stripped 6 bases from V and 4 bases from J, with 19 bases between. For the CDR3, the DNA is TGTGCCAGCAGCACGACCGGGACTGGAGTTTACGAGCAGTACTTC. This codes for CASSTTGTGVYEQYF.

This clone has a handful of counts. V usage is TRBV5-1 and J usage is TRBJ2-3; 9 bases fit TRBD2. This CDR3 contains 16 residues. Per the germline V gene, CDR1 is SGHRS and CDR2 is YFSETQ. V lost 0 bases, J lost 2 bases, and 4 bases stayed unmatched. Here the CDR3 reads CASSLDAGGFTDTQYF. The CDR3 DNA sequence: TGCGCCAGCAGCTTGGACGCGGGGGGGTTCACAGATACGCAGTATTTT.

This sequence joins TRBV2 and TRBJ1-3; 10 nucleotides align to TRBD1. CDR3 size: 15 residues. The trim removed 6 bases at V and 2 bases at J, leaving 4 bases unmatched. Per germline, CDR1 SNHLY and CDR2 FYNNEI. The CDR3 DNA follows: TGTGCCAGCAGAAGACAGGGGGCGACTGGAAACACCATATATTTT. Translation gives CASRRQGATGNTIYF.

The chain has TRBV2 and TRBJ1-2, with 8 bases fitting TRBD1. Germline V lookup: CDR1 SNHLY, CDR2 FYNNEI. The CDR3 covers 17 residues. J lost 0 bases, V lost 4 bases, and 10 bases had no gene match. This chain's CDR3 is CASSASGGNLANYGYTF. CDR3 bases: TGTGCCAGCAGTGCTTCAGGGGGCAACTTAGCTAACTATGGCTACACCTTC.

The V call is TRBV4-1, the J call TRBJ2-7, with D possibly matching TRBD2 (8 bases). This CDR3 is 15 amino acids long. V gave up 4 bases and J gave up 7 bases, with 20 bases separating them. Germline CDR1 and CDR2: MGHRA and YSYEKL. The CDR3 is CASSPREGQFGEQYF. The CDR3 DNA reads TGCGCCAGCAGCCCCCGGGAGGGACAGTTCGGGGAGCAGTACTTC.